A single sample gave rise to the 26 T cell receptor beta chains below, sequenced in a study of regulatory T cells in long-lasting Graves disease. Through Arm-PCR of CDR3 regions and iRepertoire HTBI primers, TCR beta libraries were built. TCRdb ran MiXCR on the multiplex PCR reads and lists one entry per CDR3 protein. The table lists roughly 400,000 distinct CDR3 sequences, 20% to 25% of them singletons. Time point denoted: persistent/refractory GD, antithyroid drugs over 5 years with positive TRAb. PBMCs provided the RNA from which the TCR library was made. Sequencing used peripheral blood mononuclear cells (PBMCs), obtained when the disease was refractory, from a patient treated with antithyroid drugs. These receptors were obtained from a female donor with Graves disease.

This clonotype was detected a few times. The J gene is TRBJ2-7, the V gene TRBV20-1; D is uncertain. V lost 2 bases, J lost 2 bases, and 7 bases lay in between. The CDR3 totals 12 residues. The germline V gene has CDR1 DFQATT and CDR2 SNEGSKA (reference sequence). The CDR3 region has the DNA TGCAGTGCTAGACTCCAGGCCTACGAGCAGTACTTC. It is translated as CSARLQAYEQYF.

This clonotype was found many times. CDR3 in DNA: TGTGCCAGCAGTTTTGGGGGATTCAATCAGCCCCAGCATTTT. It specifies CASSFGGFNQPQHF. V gene TRBV12-3 or TRBV12-4 combines with J gene TRBJ1-5; perhaps TRBD1 as D (5 bases). V lost 3 bases and J 3 bases, leaving 9 bases between the germline ends. CDR3 length: 14 amino acids.

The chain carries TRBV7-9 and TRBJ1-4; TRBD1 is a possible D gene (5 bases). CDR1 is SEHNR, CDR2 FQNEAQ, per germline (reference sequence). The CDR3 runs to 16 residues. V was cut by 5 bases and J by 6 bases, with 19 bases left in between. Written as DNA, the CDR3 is TGTGCCAGCAGCGCCCCAGAGGGGCCTTTTCATGAAAAACTGTTTTTT. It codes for CASSAPEGPFHEKLFF.

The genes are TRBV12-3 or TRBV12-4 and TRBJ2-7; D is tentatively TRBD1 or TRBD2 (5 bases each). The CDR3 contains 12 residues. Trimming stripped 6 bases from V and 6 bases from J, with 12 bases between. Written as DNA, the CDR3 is TGTGCCAGCAGCTTCTCCGGGACCGAGCAGTACTTC. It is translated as CASSFSGTEQYF.

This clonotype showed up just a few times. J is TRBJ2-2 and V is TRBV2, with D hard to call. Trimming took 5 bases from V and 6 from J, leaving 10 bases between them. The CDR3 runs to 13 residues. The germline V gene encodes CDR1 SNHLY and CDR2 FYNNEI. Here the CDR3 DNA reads TGTGCCAGCAGTAGGATTGGGCCCGGGGAGCTGTTTTTT. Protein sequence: CASSRIGPGELFF. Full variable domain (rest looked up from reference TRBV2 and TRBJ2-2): EPEVTQTPSHQVTQMGQEVILRCVPISNHLYFYWYRQILGQKVEFLVSFYNNEISEKSEIFDDQFSVERPDGSNFTLKIRSTKLEDSAMYFCASSRIGPGELFFGEGSRLTVL.

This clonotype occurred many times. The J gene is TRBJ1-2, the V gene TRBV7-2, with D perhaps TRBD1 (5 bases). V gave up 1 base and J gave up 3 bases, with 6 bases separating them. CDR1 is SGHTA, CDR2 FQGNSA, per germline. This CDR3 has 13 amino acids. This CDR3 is CASSLVGDYGYTF. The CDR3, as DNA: TGTGCCAGCAGCTTAGTAGGGGACTATGGCTACACCTTC.

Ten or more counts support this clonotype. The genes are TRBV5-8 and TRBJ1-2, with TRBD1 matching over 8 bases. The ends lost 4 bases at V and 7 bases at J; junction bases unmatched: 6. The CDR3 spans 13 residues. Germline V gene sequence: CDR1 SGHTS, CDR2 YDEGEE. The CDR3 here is CASSVTGAPGYTF. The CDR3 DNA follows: TGTGCCAGCAGCGTGACAGGGGCCCCTGGCTACACCTTC.

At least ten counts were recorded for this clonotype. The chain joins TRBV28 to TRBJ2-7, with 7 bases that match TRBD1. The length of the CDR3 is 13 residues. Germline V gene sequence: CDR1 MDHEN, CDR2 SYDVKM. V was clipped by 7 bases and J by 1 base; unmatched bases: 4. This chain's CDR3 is CASTLTGSYEQYF. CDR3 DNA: TGTGCCAGCACCCTGACAGGGTCCTACGAGCAGTACTTC.

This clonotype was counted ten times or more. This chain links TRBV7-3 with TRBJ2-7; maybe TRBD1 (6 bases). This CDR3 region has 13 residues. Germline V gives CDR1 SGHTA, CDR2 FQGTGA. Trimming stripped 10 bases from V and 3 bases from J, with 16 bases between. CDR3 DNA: TGTGCCATCACCGGGACACCGCACTACGAGCAGTACTTC. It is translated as CAITGTPHYEQYF.

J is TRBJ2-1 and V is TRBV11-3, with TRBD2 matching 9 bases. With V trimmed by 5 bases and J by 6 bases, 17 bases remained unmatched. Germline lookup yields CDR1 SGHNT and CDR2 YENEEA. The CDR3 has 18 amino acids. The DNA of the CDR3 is TGTGCCAGCAGCCACACCGCCGGGACTAGCATCCGGGGCAATGAGCAGTTCTTC. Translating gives CASSHTAGTSIRGNEQFF.

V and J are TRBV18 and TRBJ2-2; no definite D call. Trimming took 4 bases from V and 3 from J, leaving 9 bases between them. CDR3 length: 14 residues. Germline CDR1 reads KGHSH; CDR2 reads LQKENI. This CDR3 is CASSLKSYTGELFF. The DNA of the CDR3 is TGTGCCAGCTCACTAAAGTCCTACACCGGGGAGCTGTTTTTT.

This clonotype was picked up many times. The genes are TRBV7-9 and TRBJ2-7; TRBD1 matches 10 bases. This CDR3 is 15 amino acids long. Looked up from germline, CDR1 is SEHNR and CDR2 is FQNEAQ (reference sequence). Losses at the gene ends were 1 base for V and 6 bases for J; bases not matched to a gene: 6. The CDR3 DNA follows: TGTGCCAGCAGCTTAGTAGGTGGGACAGGGGTCGAGCAGTACTTC. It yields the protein CASSLVGGTGVEQYF.

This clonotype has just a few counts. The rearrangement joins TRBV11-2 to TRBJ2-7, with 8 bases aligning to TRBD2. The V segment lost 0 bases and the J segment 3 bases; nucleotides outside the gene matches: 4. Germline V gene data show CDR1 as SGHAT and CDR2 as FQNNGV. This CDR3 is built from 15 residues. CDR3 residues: CASSLETSVFYEQYF. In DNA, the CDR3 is TGTGCCAGCAGCTTAGAGACTAGCGTCTTCTACGAGCAGTACTTC. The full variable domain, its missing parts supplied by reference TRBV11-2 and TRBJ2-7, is EAGVAQSPRYKIIEKRQSVAFWCNPISGHATLYWYQQILGQGPKLLIQFQNNGVVDDSQLPKDRFSAERLKGVDSTLKIQPAKLEDSAVYLCASSLETSVFYEQYFGPGTRLTVT.

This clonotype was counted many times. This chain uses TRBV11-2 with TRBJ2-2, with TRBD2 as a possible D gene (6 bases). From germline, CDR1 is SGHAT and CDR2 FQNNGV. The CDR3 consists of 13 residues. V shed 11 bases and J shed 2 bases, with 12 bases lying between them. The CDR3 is CAETGDNTGELFF. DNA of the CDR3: TGTGCCGAAACGGGAGACAACACCGGGGAGCTGTTTTTT.

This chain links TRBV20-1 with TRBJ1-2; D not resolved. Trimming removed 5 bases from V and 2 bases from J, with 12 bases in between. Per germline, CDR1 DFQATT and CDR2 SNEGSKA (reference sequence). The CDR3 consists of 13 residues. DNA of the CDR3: TGCAGTGCTCCATCTGATATAAACTATGGCTACACCTTC. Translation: CSAPSDINYGYTF.

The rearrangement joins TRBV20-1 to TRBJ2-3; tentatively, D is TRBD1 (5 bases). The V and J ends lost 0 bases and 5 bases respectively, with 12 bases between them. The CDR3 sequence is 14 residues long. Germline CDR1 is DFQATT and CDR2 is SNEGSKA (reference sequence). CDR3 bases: TGCAGTGCTAGAGATTTAGGAACAGGAGATACGCAGTATTTT. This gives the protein CSARDLGTGDTQYF.

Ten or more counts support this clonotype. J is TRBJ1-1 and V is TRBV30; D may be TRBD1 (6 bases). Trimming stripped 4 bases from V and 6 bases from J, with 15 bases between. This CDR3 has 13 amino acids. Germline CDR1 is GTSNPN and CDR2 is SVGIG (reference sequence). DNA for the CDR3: TGTGCCTGGACATTAGGGGGGATGGCTGAAGCTTTCTTT. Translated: CAWTLGGMAEAFF.

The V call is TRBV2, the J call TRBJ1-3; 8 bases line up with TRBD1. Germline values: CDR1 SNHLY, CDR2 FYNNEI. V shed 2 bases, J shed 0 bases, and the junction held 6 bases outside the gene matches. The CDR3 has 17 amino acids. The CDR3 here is CASSEFGQGISGNTIYF. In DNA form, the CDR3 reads TGTGCCAGCAGTGAATTTGGACAGGGCATCTCTGGAAACACCATATATTTT. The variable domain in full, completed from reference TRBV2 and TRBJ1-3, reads EPEVTQTPSHQVTQMGQEVILRCVPISNHLYFYWYRQILGQKVEFLVSFYNNEISEKSEIFDDQFSVERPDGSNFTLKIRSTKLEDSAMYFCASSEFGQGISGNTIYFGEGSWLTVV.

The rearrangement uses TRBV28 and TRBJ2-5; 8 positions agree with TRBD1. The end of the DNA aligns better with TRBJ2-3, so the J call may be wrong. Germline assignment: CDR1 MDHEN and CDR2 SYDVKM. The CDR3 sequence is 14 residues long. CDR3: CASSFPGQGDTQYF. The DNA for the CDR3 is TGTGCCAGCAGTTTCCCAGGACAGGGCGATACGCAGTATTTT.

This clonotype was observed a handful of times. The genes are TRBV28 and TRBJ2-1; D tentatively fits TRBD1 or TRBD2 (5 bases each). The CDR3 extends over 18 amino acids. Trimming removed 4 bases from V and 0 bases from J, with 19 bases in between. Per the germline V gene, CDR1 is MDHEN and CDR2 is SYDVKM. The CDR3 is CASSSRQTRGVSYNEQFF. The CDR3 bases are TGTGCCAGCAGTTCCCGTCAAACACGAGGGGTCTCCTACAATGAGCAGTTCTTC.

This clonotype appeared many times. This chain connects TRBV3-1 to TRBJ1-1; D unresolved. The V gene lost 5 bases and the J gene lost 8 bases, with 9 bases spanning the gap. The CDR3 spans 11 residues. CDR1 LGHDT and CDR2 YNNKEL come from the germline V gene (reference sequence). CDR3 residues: CASSTRSEAFF. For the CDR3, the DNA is TGTGCCAGCAGCACCAGGTCCGAAGCTTTCTTT.

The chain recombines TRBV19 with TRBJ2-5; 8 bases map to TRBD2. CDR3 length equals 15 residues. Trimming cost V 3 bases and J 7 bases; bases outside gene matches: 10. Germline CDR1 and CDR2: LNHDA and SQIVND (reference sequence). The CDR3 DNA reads TGTGCCAGTAGTATGAGCGGGAGCACGAGAGGGACCCAGTACTTC. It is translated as CASSMSGSTRGTQYF. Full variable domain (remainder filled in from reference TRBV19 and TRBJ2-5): DGGITQSPKYLFRKEGQNVTLSCEQNLNHDAMYWYRQDPGQGLRLIYYSQIVNDFQKGDIAEGYSVSREKKESFPLTVTSAQKNPTAFYLCASSMSGSTRGTQYFGPGTRLLVL.

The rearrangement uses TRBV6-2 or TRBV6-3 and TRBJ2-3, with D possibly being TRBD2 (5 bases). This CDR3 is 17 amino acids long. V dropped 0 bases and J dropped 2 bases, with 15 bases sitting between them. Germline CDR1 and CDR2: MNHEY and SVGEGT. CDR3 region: CASSYSGESGYTDTQYF. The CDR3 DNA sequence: TGTGCCAGCAGTTACTCCGGGGAGAGCGGTTACACAGATACGCAGTATTTT.

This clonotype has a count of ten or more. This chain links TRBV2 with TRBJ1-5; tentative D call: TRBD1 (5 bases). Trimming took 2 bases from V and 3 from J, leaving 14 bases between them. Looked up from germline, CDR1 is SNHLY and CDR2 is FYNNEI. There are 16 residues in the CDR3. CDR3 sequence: CASSELAGRDNQPQHF. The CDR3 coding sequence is TGTGCCAGCAGTGAACTGGCAGGGAGGGACAATCAGCCCCAGCATTTT. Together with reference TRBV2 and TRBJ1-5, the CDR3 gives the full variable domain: EPEVTQTPSHQVTQMGQEVILRCVPISNHLYFYWYRQILGQKVEFLVSFYNNEISEKSEIFDDQFSVERPDGSNFTLKIRSTKLEDSAMYFCASSELAGRDNQPQHFGDGTRLSIL.

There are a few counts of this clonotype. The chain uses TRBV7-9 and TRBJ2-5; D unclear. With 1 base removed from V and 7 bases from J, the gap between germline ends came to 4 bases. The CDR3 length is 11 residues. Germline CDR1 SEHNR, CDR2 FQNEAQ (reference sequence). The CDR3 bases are TGTGCCAGCAGCTTAGACTGGACCCAGTACTTC. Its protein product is CASSLDWTQYF.

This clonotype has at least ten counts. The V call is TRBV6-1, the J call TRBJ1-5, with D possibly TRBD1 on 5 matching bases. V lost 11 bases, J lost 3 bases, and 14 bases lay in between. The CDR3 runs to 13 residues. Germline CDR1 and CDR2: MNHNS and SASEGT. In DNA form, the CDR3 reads TGTGCCTCACGTGGGGGGTCCAATCAGCCCCAGCATTTT. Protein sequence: CASRGGSNQPQHF.